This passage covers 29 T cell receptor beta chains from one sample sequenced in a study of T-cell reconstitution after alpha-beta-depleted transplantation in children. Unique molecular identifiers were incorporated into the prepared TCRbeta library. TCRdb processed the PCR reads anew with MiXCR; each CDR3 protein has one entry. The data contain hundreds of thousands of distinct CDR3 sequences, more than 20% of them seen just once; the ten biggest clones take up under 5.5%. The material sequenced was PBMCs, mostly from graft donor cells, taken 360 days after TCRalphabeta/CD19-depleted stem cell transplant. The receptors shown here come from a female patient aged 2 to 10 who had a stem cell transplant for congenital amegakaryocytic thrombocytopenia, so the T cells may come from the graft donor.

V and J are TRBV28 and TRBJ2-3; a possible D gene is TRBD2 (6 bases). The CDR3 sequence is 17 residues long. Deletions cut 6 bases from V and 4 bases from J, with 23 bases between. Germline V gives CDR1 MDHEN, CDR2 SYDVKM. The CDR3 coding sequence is TGTGCCAGCAGACGACCCCGGTTAGCGGACAAACCAGATACGCAGTATTTT. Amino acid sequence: CASRRPRLADKPDTQYF.

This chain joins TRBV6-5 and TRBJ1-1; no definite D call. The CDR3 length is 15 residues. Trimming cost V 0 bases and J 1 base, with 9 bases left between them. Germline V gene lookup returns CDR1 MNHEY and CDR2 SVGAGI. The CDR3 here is CASSYSMYENTEAFF. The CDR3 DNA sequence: TGTGCCAGCAGTTACTCGATGTACGAGAACACTGAAGCTTTCTTT.

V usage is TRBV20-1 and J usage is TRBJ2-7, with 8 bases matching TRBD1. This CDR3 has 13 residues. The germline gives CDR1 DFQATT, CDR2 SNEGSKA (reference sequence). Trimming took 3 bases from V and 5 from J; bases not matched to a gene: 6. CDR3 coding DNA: TGCAGTGCTAGGTGGACAGGGTTCAACGAGCAGTACTTC. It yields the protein CSARWTGFNEQYF.

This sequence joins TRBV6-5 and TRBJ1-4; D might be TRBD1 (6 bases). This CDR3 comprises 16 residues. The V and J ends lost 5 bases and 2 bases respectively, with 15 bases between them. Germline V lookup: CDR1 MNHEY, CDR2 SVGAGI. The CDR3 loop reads CASSTRPGATNEKLFF. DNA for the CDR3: TGTGCCAGCAGTACACGACCGGGGGCGACTAATGAAAAACTGTTTTTT.

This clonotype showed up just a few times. The CDR3 loop is CASSLYSSGGAPSHNEQFF. DNA of the CDR3: TGTGCCAGCAGTTTATATTCAAGCGGGGGGGCCCCGTCCCACAATGAGCAGTTCTTC. This chain links TRBV27 with TRBJ2-1; TRBD2 aligns across 10 bases. Germline V CDR1 and CDR2: MNHEY, SMNVEV (reference sequence). The CDR3 spans 19 residues. Germline trimming cut 1 base from V and 5 bases from J; bases unmatched to any gene: 14.

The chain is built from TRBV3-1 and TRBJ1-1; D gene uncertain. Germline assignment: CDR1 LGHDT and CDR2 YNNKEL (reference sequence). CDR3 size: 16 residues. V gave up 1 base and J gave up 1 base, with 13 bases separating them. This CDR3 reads CASSQVIERANTEAFF. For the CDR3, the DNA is TGTGCCAGCAGCCAAGTCATCGAGAGGGCGAACACTGAAGCTTTCTTT.

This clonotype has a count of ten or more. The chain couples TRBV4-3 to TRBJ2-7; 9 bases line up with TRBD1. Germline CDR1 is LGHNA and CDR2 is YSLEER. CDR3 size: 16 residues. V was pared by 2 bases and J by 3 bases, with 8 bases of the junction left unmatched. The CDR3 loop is CASSQRTGVGDYEQYF. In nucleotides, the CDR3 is TGCGCCAGCAGCCAAAGGACAGGGGTTGGGGACTACGAGCAGTACTTC.

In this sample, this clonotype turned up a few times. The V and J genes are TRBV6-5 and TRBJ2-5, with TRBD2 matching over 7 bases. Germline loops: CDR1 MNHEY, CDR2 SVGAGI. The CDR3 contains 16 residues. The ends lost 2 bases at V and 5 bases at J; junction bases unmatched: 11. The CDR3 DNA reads TGTGCCAGCAGTTACGGGGGGGTAGGGGTCGTGGAGACCCAGTACTTC. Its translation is CASSYGGVGVVETQYF.

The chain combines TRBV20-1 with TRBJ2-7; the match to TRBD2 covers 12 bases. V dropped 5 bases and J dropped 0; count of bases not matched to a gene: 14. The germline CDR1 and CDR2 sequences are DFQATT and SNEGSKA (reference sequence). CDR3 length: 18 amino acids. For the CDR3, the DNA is TGCAGTGCTTCGACCGGGACTAGCGGGTGGACCGCCTCCTACGAGCAGTACTTC. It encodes CSASTGTSGWTASYEQYF.

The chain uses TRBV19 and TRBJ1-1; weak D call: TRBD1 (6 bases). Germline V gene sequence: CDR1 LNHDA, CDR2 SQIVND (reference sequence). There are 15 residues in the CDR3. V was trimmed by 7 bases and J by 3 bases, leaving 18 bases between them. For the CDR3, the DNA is TGTGCCAGTACCTGGGGGCCAGGGAGGGACACTGAAGCTTTCTTT. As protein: CASTWGPGRDTEAFF.

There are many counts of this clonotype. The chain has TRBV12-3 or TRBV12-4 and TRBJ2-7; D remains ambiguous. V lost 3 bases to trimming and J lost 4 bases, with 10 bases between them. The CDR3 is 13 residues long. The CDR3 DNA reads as TGTGCCAGCAGTTTTGAAAGGCAATACGAGCAGTACTTC. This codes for CASSFERQYEQYF.

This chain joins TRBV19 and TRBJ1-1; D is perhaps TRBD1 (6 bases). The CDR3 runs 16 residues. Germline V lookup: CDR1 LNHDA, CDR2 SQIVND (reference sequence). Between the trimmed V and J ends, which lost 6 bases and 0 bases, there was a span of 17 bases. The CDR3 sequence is CASRTRTAVLNTEAFF. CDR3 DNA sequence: TGTGCCAGTAGGACCAGGACAGCTGTCTTGAACACTGAAGCTTTCTTT.

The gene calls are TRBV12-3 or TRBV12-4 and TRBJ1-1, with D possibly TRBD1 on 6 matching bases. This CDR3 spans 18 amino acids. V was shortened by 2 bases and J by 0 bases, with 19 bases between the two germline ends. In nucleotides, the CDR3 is TGTGCCAGCAGTTTACTTTCAAAACAGGGCGGCATGAACACTGAAGCTTTCTTT. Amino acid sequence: CASSLLSKQGGMNTEAFF.

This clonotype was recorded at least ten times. CDR3 nucleotides: TGTGCCAGCTCACCCTCCGGCGGGCCCTACGAGCAGTACTTC. This sequence encodes CASSPSGGPYEQYF. The chain joins TRBV18 to TRBJ2-7, with D perhaps TRBD2 (5 bases). V shed 3 bases and J shed 2 bases, with 11 bases lying between them. The CDR3 is 14 amino acids. From germline, CDR1 is KGHSH and CDR2 LQKENI. Filled out from reference TRBV18 and TRBJ2-7, the complete variable domain reads NAGVMQNPRHLVRRRGQEARLRCSPMKGHSHVYWYRQLPEEGLKFMVYLQKENIIDESGMPKERFSAEFPKEGPSILRIQQVVRGDSAAYFCASSPSGGPYEQYFGPGTRLTVT.

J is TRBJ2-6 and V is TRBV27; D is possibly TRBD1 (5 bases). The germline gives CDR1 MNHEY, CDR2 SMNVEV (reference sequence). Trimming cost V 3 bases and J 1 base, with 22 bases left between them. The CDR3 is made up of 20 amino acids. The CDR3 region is CASSLQGFGRRNSGANVLTF. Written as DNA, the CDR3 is TGTGCCAGCAGTTTGCAGGGTTTCGGGCGGCGCAATTCTGGGGCCAACGTCCTGACTTTC.

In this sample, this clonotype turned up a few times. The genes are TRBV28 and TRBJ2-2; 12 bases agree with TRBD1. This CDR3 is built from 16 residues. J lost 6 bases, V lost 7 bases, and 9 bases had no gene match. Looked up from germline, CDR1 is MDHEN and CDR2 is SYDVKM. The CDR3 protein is CASKRDRGRIAGELFF. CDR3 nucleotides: TGTGCCAGCAAAAGGGACAGGGGGCGAATAGCCGGGGAGCTGTTTTTT.

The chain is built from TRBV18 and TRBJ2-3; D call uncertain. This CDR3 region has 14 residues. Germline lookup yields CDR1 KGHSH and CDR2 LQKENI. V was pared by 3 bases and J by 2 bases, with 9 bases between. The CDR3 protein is CASSPRPPTDTQYF. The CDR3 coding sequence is TGTGCCAGCTCACCCAGACCCCCCACAGATACGCAGTATTTT.

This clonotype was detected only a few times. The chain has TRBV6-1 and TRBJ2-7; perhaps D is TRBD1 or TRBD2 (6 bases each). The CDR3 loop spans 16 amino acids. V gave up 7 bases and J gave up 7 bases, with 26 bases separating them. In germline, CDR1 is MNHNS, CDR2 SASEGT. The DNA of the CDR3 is TGTGCCAGCACCGACGGGGGCAGGGCCAAACCGGAAGAGCAGTACTTC. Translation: CASTDGGRAKPEEQYF.

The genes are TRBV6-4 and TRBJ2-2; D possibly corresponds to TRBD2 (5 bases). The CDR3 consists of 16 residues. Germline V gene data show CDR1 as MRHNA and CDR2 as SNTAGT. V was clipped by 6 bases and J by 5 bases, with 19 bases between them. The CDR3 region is CASSQEAGGGTGELFF. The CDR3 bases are TGTGCCAGCAGCCAGGAGGCTGGAGGCGGAACCGGGGAGCTGTTTTTT.

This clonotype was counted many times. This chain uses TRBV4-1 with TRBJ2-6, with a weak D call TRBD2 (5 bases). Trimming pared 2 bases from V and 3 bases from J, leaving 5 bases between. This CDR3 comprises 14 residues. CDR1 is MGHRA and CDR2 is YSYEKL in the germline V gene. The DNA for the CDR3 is TGCGCCAGCAGCCAAAGCGGTGGGGCCAACGTCCTGACTTTC. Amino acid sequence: CASSQSGGANVLTF.

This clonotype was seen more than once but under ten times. In nucleotides, the CDR3 is TGCGCCAGCAGCGGCCCCTCTTCGGACGAGCAGTACTTC. It specifies CASSGPSSDEQYF. The rearrangement joins TRBV5-1 to TRBJ2-7; the D is unclear. Per germline, CDR1 SGHRS and CDR2 YFSETQ. The CDR3 has 13 residues. Trimming pared 4 bases from V and 5 bases from J, leaving 13 bases between. The entire variable domain, with the rest obtained from reference TRBV5-1 and TRBJ2-7, is as follows: KAGVTQTPRYLIKTRGQQVTLSCSPISGHRSVSWYQQTPGQGLQFLFEYFSETQRNKGNFPGRFSGRQFSNSRSEMNVSTLELGDSALYLCASSGPSSDEQYFGPGTRLTVT.

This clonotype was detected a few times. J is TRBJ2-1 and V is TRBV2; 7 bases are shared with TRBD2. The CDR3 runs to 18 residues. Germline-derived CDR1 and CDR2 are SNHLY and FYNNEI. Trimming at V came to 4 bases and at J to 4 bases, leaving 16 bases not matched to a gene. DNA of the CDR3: TGTGCCAGCAGTGGACCGTTCGGTCTAGCGGTAGGTTACAATGAGCAGTTCTTC. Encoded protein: CASSGPFGLAVGYNEQFF.

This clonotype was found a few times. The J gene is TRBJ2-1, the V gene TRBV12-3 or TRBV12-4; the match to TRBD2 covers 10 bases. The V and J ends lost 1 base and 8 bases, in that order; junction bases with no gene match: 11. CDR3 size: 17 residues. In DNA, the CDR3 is TGTGCCAGCAGTTTAGGGCCAGCGGGGGGGACGTGGGATGAGCAGTTCTTC. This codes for CASSLGPAGGTWDEQFF.

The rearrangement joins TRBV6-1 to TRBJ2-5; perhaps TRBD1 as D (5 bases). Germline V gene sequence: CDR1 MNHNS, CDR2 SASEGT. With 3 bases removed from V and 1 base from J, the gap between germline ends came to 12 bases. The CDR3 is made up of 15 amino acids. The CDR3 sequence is CASSESRATQETQYF. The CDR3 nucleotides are TGTGCCAGCAGTGAGTCCAGGGCGACCCAAGAGACCCAGTACTTC.

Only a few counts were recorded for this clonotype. This chain's CDR3 is CSANRVYSPYEQYF. In DNA form, the CDR3 reads TGCAGTGCTAACAGGGTTTACTCGCCCTACGAGCAGTACTTC. The chain combines TRBV20-1 with TRBJ2-7, with D perhaps matching TRBD1 (6 bases). The CDR3 covers 14 residues. The V end was cut by 4 bases, the J end by 2 bases, with 15 bases between. CDR1 is DFQATT, CDR2 SNEGSKA, per germline (reference sequence).

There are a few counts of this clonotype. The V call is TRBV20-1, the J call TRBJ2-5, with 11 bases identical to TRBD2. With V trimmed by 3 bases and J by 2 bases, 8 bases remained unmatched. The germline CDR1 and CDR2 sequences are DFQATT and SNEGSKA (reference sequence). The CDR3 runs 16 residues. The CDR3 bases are TGCAGTGCTAGTGAGGCCGGGACTAGCGGACAAGAGACCCAGTACTTC. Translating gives CSASEAGTSGQETQYF.

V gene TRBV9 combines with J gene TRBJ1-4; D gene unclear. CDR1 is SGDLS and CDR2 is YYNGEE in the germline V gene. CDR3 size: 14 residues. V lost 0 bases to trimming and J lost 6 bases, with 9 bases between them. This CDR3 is CASSVGRTDEKLFF. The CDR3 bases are TGTGCCAGCAGCGTAGGGAGGACGGATGAAAAACTGTTTTTT.

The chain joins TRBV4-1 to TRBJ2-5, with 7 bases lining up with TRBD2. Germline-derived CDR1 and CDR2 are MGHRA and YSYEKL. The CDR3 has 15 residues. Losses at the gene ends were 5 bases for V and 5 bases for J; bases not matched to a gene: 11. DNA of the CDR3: TGCGCCAGCAGCGGATGGGGGGGGGGAGAGGAGACCCAGTACTTC. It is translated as CASSGWGGGEETQYF.

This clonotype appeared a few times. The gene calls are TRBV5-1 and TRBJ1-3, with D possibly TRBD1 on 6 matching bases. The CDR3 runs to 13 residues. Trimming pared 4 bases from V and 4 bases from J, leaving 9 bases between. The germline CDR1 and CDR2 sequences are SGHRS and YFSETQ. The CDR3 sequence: CASSPGTGNTIYF. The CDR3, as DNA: TGCGCCAGCAGCCCCGGGACAGGAAACACCATATATTTT.